This is a list of T cell receptor beta chains from one sample in a study of PD-1 blockade in classical Hodgkin lymphoma. Libraries were prepared by immunoSEQ multiplex PCR; TCRdb keeps only in-frame clonotypes and omits some of them. The sample shows 10,000 to 12,000 clones, approximately 72% of them seen only once. Material: peripheral blood mononuclear cells (PBMCs), obtained at baseline. The receptor source for this set is a human donor with classical Hodgkin lymphoma. The CDR3 runs from the conserved cysteine through the conserved F or W. A D gene is named only where the DNA matches it firmly. Part of the rows lack a size; the others show once, few, many or a class for expanded clones.

clone_size j_call d_call v_call cdr3_aa cdr3_nt
large TRBJ1-2 - TRBV28 CASSSQRADITYGYTF TGTGCCAGCAGCTCCCAGAGGGCAGACATCACCTATGGCTACACCTTC
once TRBJ1-2 TRBD1 TRBV28 CASRRAAGGNYGYTF TGTGCCAGCCGCCGAGCGGCAGGGGGCAACTATGGCTACACCTTC
- TRBJ2-2 - TRBV18 CASSPQGANTGELFF TGTGCCAGCTCACCACAGGGGGCGAACACCGGGGAGCTGTTTTTT
- TRBJ1-1 TRBD1 TRBV4-2 CASSRPGTGDTEAFF TGTGCCAGCAGCCGTCCCGGGACAGGGGACACTGAAGCTTTCTTT
- TRBJ1-5 TRBD1 TRBV15 CATSRGTGNNQPQHF TGTGCCACCAGCAGAGGGACAGGGAACAATCAGCCCCAGCATTTT
once TRBJ2-1 TRBD1 TRBV6-5 CASHARGQGARSEFF TGTGCCAGCCACGCACGTGGACAGGGGGCCCGGAGTGAGTTCTTC
- TRBJ1-5 - TRBV19 CASSMWGAVNQPQHF TGTGCCAGTAGTATGTGGGGGGCCGTCAATCAGCCCCAGCATTTT
- TRBJ1-6 TRBD1 TRBV6-5 CASSYRGTGGSPLHF TGTGCCAGCAGTTACAGGGGGACAGGGGGTTCACCCCTCCACTTT
- TRBJ1-1 - TRBV6-5 CVSYNTEAFF TGTGTATCGTATAACACTGAAGCTTTCTTT
- TRBJ2-1 - TRBV5-4 CASSLARLTGDEQFF TGTGCCAGCAGCTTGGCTCGGCTCACTGGGGATGAGCAGTTCTTC
- TRBJ1-4 TRBD1 TRBV6-5 CASSYSTGTNEKLFF TGTGCCAGCAGTTACTCGACAGGGACCAATGAAAAACTGTTTTTT
- TRBJ1-1 TRBD1 TRBV5-1 CASSFQGADTEAFF TGCGCCAGCAGCTTCCAGGGGGCAGACACTGAAGCTTTCTTT
- TRBJ1-1 - TRBV29-1 CSVVSGNEAFF TGCAGCGTTGTGTCTGGGAATGAAGCTTTCTTT